What follows are 15 T cell receptor beta chains derived from one specimen sequenced in a study of CD8 T cells in Susac syndrome. About 0.5 to 1 ug RNA was reverse transcribed with random hexamers. TCRdb redid the calling of the immunoSEQ multiplex PCR reads with MiXCR, one entry per CDR3 protein. The table includes 95,000 to 150,000 distinct CDR3 sequences, 90% to 95% detected once. Material: CD8+ T cells from PBMCs. The source of these receptors is a human donor with Susac syndrome.

This clonotype showed up just once. The chain carries TRBV12-3 or TRBV12-4 and TRBJ2-5, with a tentative D call TRBD2 (6 bases). CDR3 length: 16 residues. V shed 7 bases and J shed 0 bases, with 18 bases lying between them. DNA for the CDR3: TGTGCCAGCATTCTCTCCCTCGGAGGGAACCAAGAGACCCAGTACTTC. Residues: CASILSLGGNQETQYF.

The CDR3 sequence is CASSFGGGLGETQYF. The CDR3 DNA reads TGTGCCAGCAGCTTTGGTGGCGGCCTGGGGGAGACCCAGTACTTC. This chain links TRBV5-6 with TRBJ2-5; D is undetermined. The CDR3 sequence is 15 residues long. V was shortened by 2 bases and J by 5 bases, with 16 bases between the two germline ends. The germline V gene encodes CDR1 SGHDT and CDR2 YYEEEE. The variable domain in full, completed from reference TRBV5-6 and TRBJ2-5, reads DAGVTQSPTHLIKTRGQQVTLRCSPKSGHDTVSWYQQALGQGPQFIFQYYEEEERQRGNFPDRFSGHQFPNYSSELNVNALLLGDSALYLCASSFGGGLGETQYFGPGTRLLVL.

The rearrangement uses TRBV2 and TRBJ2-3; 9 positions agree with TRBD2. Trimming removed 3 bases from V and 2 bases from J; junction bases left unmatched: 6. Germline V gives CDR1 SNHLY, CDR2 FYNNEI. The length of the CDR3 is 16 residues. DNA for the CDR3: TGTGCCAGCAGTGATTTAGCGGGGGAGACCACAGATACGCAGTATTTT. Translating gives CASSDLAGETTDTQYF.

CDR3 residues: CATSRPGHRGTEAFF. DNA of the CDR3: TGTGCCACCAGCAGGCCGGGACACAGGGGCACTGAAGCTTTCTTT. The chain is built from TRBV15 and TRBJ1-1, with TRBD1 matching 7 bases. The CDR3 totals 15 residues. Looked up from germline, CDR1 is LNHNV and CDR2 is YYDKDF (reference sequence). With V trimmed by 3 bases and J by 4 bases, 8 bases remained unmatched.

This chain joins TRBV30 and TRBJ1-5; D not resolved. CDR1 is GTSNPN and CDR2 is SVGIG in the germline V gene (reference sequence). The V end was cut by 1 base, the J end by 1 base, with 8 bases between. This CDR3 is built from 14 residues. This chain's CDR3 is CAWSAGESNQPQHF. CDR3 bases: TGTGCCTGGAGTGCAGGTGAAAGCAATCAGCCCCAGCATTTT. Full variable domain (remainder filled in from reference TRBV30 and TRBJ1-5): SQTIHQWPATLVQPVGSPLSLECTVEGTSNPNLYWYRQAAGRGLQLLFYSVGIGQISSEVPQNLSASRPQDRQFILSSKKLLLSDSGFYLCAWSAGESNQPQHFGDGTRLSIL.

This clonotype was detected only once. The CDR3 is CASKRSSGGPTDTQYF. In DNA form, the CDR3 reads TGTGCCAGCAAAAGGAGTAGCGGGGGGCCCACAGATACGCAGTATTTT. The chain joins TRBV27 to TRBJ2-3, with 10 bases lining up with TRBD2. The germline CDR1 and CDR2 sequences are MNHEY and SMNVEV (reference sequence). V shed 7 bases and J 2 bases; nucleotides not matched to a gene: 9. There are 16 residues in the CDR3.

This clonotype has just one count. This chain links TRBV5-1 with TRBJ1-1; D perhaps matches TRBD1 (5 bases). This CDR3 is built from 16 residues. Trimming pared 4 bases from V and 1 base from J, leaving 17 bases between. Germline lookup yields CDR1 SGHRS and CDR2 YFSETQ. CDR3 sequence reads: CASSPLEGRGNTEAFF. The DNA of the CDR3 is TGCGCCAGCAGCCCCCTGGAGGGGAGGGGGAACACTGAAGCTTTCTTT.

This clonotype has a single count. This chain joins TRBV7-9 and TRBJ1-1, with 8 nucleotides matching TRBD1. With V trimmed by 1 base and J by 5 bases, 18 bases remained unmatched. In germline, CDR1 is SEHNR, CDR2 FQNEAQ (reference sequence). CDR3 length: 19 residues. The CDR3 spells CASSLGLRSQGARETEAFF. The CDR3 DNA is TGTGCCAGCAGCTTAGGATTAAGGAGCCAGGGGGCAAGGGAAACTGAAGCTTTCTTT.

The rearrangement uses TRBV3-1 and TRBJ2-7; D is unresolved. The germline V gene has CDR1 LGHDT and CDR2 YNNKEL (reference sequence). Trimming removed 4 bases from V and 3 bases from J, with 19 bases in between. This CDR3 spans 16 amino acids. The CDR3 loop reads CASSPEGSGPHYEQYF. CDR3 nucleotide sequence: TGTGCCAGCAGCCCTGAAGGATCAGGACCCCACTACGAGCAGTACTTC.

V gene TRBV28 combines with J gene TRBJ1-5; D is ambiguous. The V and J ends lost 3 bases and 0 bases respectively, with 9 bases between them. The CDR3 length is 15 residues. Germline-derived CDR1 and CDR2 are MDHEN and SYDVKM. This chain's CDR3 is CASSFTSVSNQPQHF. For the CDR3, the DNA is TGTGCCAGCAGTTTCACCTCAGTTAGCAATCAGCCCCAGCATTTT.

The chain employs TRBV27 and TRBJ2-7; 10 nucleotides line up with TRBD2. The CDR3 extends over 14 amino acids. Germline V gene data show CDR1 as MNHEY and CDR2 as SMNVEV (reference sequence). V lost 10 bases to trimming and J lost 0 bases; unmatched junction nucleotides: 6. The CDR3 loop reads CATAGLASSYEQYF. DNA of the CDR3: TGTGCCACCGCGGGACTAGCGAGCTCCTACGAGCAGTACTTC.

This clonotype came up once. V and J are TRBV20-1 and TRBJ2-6; 9 nucleotides align to TRBD1. The CDR3 contains 16 residues. CDR1 is DFQATT and CDR2 is SNEGSKA in the germline V gene (reference sequence). Unmatched junction bases numbered 7, after V lost 6 bases and J lost 1 base. For the CDR3, the DNA is TGCAGTGCCCGAAGGACAGGGGAGTCTGGGGCCAACGTCCTGACTTTC. Residues: CSARRTGESGANVLTF.

The chain combines TRBV12-3 or TRBV12-4 with TRBJ2-7, with TRBD1 identical over 8 bases. J was trimmed by 0 bases and V by 5 bases; bases with no gene match: 6. The CDR3 is 15 amino acids. The chain's CDR3 is CASSQGTGHSYEQYF. The CDR3, as DNA: TGTGCCAGCAGTCAAGGGACAGGACACTCCTACGAGCAGTACTTC.

This chain uses TRBV19 with TRBJ2-5; weak D call: TRBD1 (6 bases). V lost 5 bases and J 4 bases, leaving 20 bases between the germline ends. The CDR3 loop spans 16 amino acids. Per germline, CDR1 LNHDA and CDR2 SQIVND (reference sequence). The DNA of the CDR3 is TGTGCCAGTAGTTCATCAGGGGTGGATCTAGGAGAGACCCAGTACTTC. Residues: CASSSSGVDLGETQYF.

The rearrangement joins TRBV5-1 to TRBJ2-2, with D possibly being TRBD2 (6 bases). Trimming removed 1 base from V and 4 bases from J, with 14 bases in between. This CDR3 spans 16 amino acids. The germline V gene encodes CDR1 SGHRS and CDR2 YFSETQ. The CDR3 sequence is CASSLTRGGVTGELFF. CDR3 bases: TGCGCCAGCAGCTTGACGCGTGGAGGGGTCACCGGGGAGCTGTTTTTT.